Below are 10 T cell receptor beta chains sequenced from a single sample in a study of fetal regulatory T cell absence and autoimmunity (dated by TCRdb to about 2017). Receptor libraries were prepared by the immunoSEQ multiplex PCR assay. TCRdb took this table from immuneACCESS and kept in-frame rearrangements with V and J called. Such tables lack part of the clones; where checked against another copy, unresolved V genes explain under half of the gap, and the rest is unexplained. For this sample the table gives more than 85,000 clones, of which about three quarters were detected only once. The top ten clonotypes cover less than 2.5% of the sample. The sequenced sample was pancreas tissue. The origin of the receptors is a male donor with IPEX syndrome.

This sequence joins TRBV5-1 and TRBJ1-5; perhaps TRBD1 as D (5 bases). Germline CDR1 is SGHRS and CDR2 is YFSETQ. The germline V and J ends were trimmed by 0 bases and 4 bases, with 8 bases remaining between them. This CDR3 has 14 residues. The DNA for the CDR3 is TGCGCCAGCAGCTTGGGACAGCCTAATCAGCCCCAGCATTTT. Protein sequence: CASSLGQPNQPQHF.

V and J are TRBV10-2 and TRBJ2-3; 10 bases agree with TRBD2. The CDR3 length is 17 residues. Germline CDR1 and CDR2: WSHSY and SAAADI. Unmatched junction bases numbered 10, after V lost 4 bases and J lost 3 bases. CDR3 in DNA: TGCGCCAGCAGTGGGGGGCGGCCGGGACTAGCGACAGATACGCAGTATTTT. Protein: CASSGGRPGLATDTQYF.

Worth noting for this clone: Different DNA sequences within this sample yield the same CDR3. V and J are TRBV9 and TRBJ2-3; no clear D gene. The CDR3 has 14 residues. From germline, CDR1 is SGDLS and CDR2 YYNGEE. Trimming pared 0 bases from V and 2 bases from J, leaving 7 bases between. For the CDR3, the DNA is TGTGCCAGCAGCGTAGGTGCGTCCACAGATACGCAGTATTTT. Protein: CASSVGASTDTQYF.

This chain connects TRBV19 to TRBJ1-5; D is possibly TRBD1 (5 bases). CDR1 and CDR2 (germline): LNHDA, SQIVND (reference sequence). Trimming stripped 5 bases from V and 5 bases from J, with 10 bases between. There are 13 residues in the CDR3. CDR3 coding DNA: TGTGCCAGTAGTGTTCACAGGTATCAGCCCCAGCATTTT. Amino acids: CASSVHRYQPQHF.

The CDR3 DNA reads as TGTGCTAGTGGACTAGCGGGCAATGAGCAGTTCTTC. Protein: CASGLAGNEQFF. The chain couples TRBV12-5 to TRBJ2-1; 9 bases fit TRBD2. After removal of 6 bases from V and 6 bases from J, the junction contained 0 bases not matched to a gene. The CDR3 spans 12 residues. Germline CDR1 reads LGHNT; CDR2 reads FRNRAP.

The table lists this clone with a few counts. DNA for the CDR3: TGTGCCAGCAGCCATTTCGGGGCGACGGGCTACGAGCAGTACTTC. This encodes CASSHFGATGYEQYF. The chain uses TRBV16 and TRBJ2-7, with D perhaps TRBD1 or TRBD2 (5 bases each). The CDR3 is 15 residues long. Deletions cut 3 bases from V and 3 bases from J, with 15 bases between. Germline V gene data show CDR1 as KGHSY and CDR2 as FQNENV.

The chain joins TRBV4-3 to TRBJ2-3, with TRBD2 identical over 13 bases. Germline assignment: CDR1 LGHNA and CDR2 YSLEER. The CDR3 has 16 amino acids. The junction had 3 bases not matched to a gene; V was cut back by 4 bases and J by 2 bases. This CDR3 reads CASSPTSGGFTDTQYF. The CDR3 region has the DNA TGCGCCAGCAGCCCGACTAGCGGGGGGTTCACAGATACGCAGTATTTT.

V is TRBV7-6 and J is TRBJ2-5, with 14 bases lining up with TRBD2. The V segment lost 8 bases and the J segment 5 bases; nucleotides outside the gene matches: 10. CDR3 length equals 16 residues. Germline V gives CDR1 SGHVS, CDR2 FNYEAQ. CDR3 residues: CASSRLAGGRLETQYF. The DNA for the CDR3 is TGTGCCAGCTCCCGACTAGCGGGGGGGCGTTTGGAGACCCAGTACTTC. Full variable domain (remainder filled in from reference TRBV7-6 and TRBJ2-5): GAGVSQSPRYKVTKRGQDVALRCDPISGHVSLYWYRQALGQGPEFLTYFNYEAQQDKSGLPNDRFSAERPEGSISTLTIQRTEQRDSAMYRCASSRLAGGRLETQYFGPGTRLLVL.

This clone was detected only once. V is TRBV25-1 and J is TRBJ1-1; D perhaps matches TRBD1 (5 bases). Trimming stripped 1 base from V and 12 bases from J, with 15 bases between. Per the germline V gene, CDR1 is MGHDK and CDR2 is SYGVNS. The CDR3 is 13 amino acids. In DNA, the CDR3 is TGTGCCAGCAGTGAATGGGGCGGGCACGCGACTTTCTTT. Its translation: CASSEWGGHATFF.

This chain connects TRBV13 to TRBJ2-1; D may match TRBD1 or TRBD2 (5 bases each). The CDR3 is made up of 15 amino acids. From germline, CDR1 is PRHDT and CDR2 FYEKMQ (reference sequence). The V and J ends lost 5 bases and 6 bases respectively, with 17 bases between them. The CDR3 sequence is CASSQKRGDRNEQFF. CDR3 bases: TGTGCCAGCAGCCAGAAGAGAGGGGACCGCAATGAGCAGTTCTTC.